The rows below give T cell receptor beta chains drawn from one sample of a study of blood T cell repertoires in COVID-19. The assay was immunoSEQ multiplex PCR, and TCRdb's table has in-frame clones only and misses some. This repertoire shows around 250,000 clones, under 90% found once; its top ten account for around 2.9%. The specimen was peripheral blood. Source of these receptors: a woman aged 18-29 years with acute or convalescent COVID-19. CDR3s include the opening cysteine and the closing phenylalanine or tryptophan. A D gene is named only where the DNA matches it firmly. Clone size is stated in some rows and not others, as once, few, many or a class when expanded.

d_call: -
v_call: TRBV3-1/TRBV3-2
j_call: TRBJ1-1
clone_size: -
cdr3_nt: TGTGCCGGCAATCCCAGGGGCCAAGGCACTGAAGCTTTCTTT
cdr3_aa: CAGNPRGQGTEAFF

d_call: -
v_call: TRBV12-3/TRBV12-4
j_call: TRBJ1-1
clone_size: -
cdr3_nt: TGTGCCAGCAGAACTACATGGAACACTGAAGCTTTCTTT
cdr3_aa: CASRTTWNTEAFF

d_call: -
v_call: TRBV6-5
j_call: TRBJ1-1
clone_size: -
cdr3_nt: TGTGCCAGCAGTTACGGGGTGGGGGGCACTGAAGCTTTCTTT
cdr3_aa: CASSYGVGGTEAFF

d_call: TRBD1
v_call: TRBV5-1
j_call: TRBJ2-5
clone_size: -
cdr3_nt: TGCGCCAGCAGCTTGGCGGGACAGGGGTACCAAGAGACCCAGTACTTC
cdr3_aa: CASSLAGQGYQETQYF

d_call: -
v_call: TRBV30
j_call: TRBJ1-1
clone_size: -
cdr3_nt: TGTGCCTGGAGACAGGGAGTTCGTCGGTTAGCAGAAGCTTTCTTT
cdr3_aa: CAWRQGVRRLAEAFF

d_call: -
v_call: TRBV28
j_call: TRBJ1-6
clone_size: few
cdr3_nt: TGTGCCAGCAGTCCCAGACAGTTTAATTCACCCCTCCACTTT
cdr3_aa: CASSPRQFNSPLHF

d_call: -
v_call: TRBV7-9
j_call: TRBJ1-1
clone_size: once
cdr3_nt: TGTGCCAGCAGCTCCGGACAGAAGAACACTGAAGCTTTCTTT
cdr3_aa: CASSSGQKNTEAFF

d_call: -
v_call: TRBV27
j_call: TRBJ2-1
clone_size: -
cdr3_nt: TGTGCCAGCTGGAACCGGGACACCTACAATGAGCAGTTCTTC
cdr3_aa: CASWNRDTYNEQFF

d_call: TRBD2
v_call: TRBV7-7
j_call: TRBJ2-1
clone_size: few
cdr3_nt: TGTGCTAGCAGCTTAGCGGGGCGGCACAATGAGCAGTTCTTC
cdr3_aa: CASSLAGRHNEQFF

d_call: -
v_call: TRBV2
j_call: TRBJ1-1
clone_size: -
cdr3_nt: TGTGCCAGCAGGGGAGACCTGGGGGGTGACACTGAAGCTTTCTTT
cdr3_aa: CASRGDLGGDTEAFF

d_call: -
v_call: TRBV27
j_call: TRBJ1-6
clone_size: -
cdr3_nt: TGTGCCAGCAGTTTATACCAGGGTGATAATTCACCCCTCCACTTT
cdr3_aa: CASSLYQGDNSPLHF

d_call: -
v_call: TRBV10-3
j_call: TRBJ1-1
clone_size: once
cdr3_nt: TGTGCCACGACAGACCTCGTGAACACTGAAGCTTTCTTT
cdr3_aa: CATTDLVNTEAFF

d_call: -
v_call: TRBV5-1
j_call: TRBJ2-2
clone_size: -
cdr3_nt: TGCGCCAGCAGCTTCACCAGGGGCCACACCGGGGAGCTGTTTTTT
cdr3_aa: CASSFTRGHTGELFF

d_call: -
v_call: TRBV19
j_call: TRBJ1-6
clone_size: -
cdr3_nt: TGTGCCAGTACGGTTGGGGGAGGTTCACCCCTCCACTTT
cdr3_aa: CASTVGGGSPLHF

d_call: -
v_call: TRBV5-1
j_call: TRBJ2-7
clone_size: -
cdr3_nt: TGCGCCAGCAGCTTGGCCCCGAAGCGGGGACATCTCTACGAGCAGTACTTC
cdr3_aa: CASSLAPKRGHLYEQYF

d_call: TRBD1
v_call: TRBV6-5
j_call: TRBJ2-1
clone_size: -
cdr3_nt: TGTGCCAGCGGCGTCGGGACAGGGGGAGGGAATGAGCAGTTCTTC
cdr3_aa: CASGVGTGGGNEQFF

d_call: -
v_call: TRBV27
j_call: TRBJ1-1
clone_size: -
cdr3_nt: TGTGCCAGCGGCCGTAACACTGAAGCTTTCTTT
cdr3_aa: CASGRNTEAFF

d_call: -
v_call: TRBV6-4
j_call: TRBJ2-3
clone_size: -
cdr3_nt: TGTGCCAGCAGCCCCACTAGTCTAGGCAGCACAGATACGCAGTATTTT
cdr3_aa: CASSPTSLGSTDTQYF

d_call: TRBD2
v_call: TRBV27
j_call: TRBJ2-7
clone_size: -
cdr3_nt: TGTGCCAGCAGCCCCCTTACTAGCGGGTACTACTACGAGCAGTACTTC
cdr3_aa: CASSPLTSGYYYEQYF

d_call: TRBD2
v_call: TRBV19
j_call: TRBJ2-7
clone_size: -
cdr3_nt: TGTGCCAGTAGTTCCTCTAGCGGGATCAGCGAGCAGTACTTC
cdr3_aa: CASSSSSGISEQYF

d_call: -
v_call: TRBV11-2
j_call: TRBJ2-5
clone_size: -
cdr3_nt: TGTGCCAGCAATAGGGGGGGTAACCAAGAGACCCAGTACTTC
cdr3_aa: CASNRGGNQETQYF

d_call: TRBD2
v_call: TRBV6-5
j_call: TRBJ2-1
clone_size: -
cdr3_nt: TGTGCCAGCAGTTATCCTAGTGCGGGAGTTAATGAGCAGTTCTTC
cdr3_aa: CASSYPSAGVNEQFF

d_call: TRBD1
v_call: TRBV10-2
j_call: TRBJ1-1
clone_size: -
cdr3_nt: TGCGCCAGCAGTGAGGTTCACAGGGGACAGGAAGCTTTCTTT
cdr3_aa: CASSEVHRGQEAFF

d_call: TRBD2
v_call: TRBV18
j_call: TRBJ2-3
clone_size: -
cdr3_nt: TGTGCCAGCTCACCCCTAATCCTAGCGGGAGCAGATACGCAGTATTTT
cdr3_aa: CASSPLILAGADTQYF

d_call: -
v_call: TRBV10-2
j_call: TRBJ2-1
clone_size: -
cdr3_nt: TGCGCCACCCTCGGGTACAATGAGCAGTTCTTC
cdr3_aa: CATLGYNEQFF

d_call: -
v_call: TRBV6-5
j_call: TRBJ2-2
clone_size: -
cdr3_nt: TGTGCCAGCAGCTCAGGAATCGGGGAGCTGTTTTTT
cdr3_aa: CASSSGIGELFF

d_call: -
v_call: TRBV27
j_call: TRBJ1-1
clone_size: once
cdr3_nt: TGTGCCTCAGGGGAGATTTTTAACACTGAAGCTTTCTTT
cdr3_aa: CASGEIFNTEAFF

d_call: TRBD1
v_call: TRBV30
j_call: TRBJ2-7
clone_size: -
cdr3_nt: TGTGCCTGGAGGCCTTCGGACAGGGTTGTTGGCGAGCAGTACTTC
cdr3_aa: CAWRPSDRVVGEQYF

d_call: TRBD2
v_call: TRBV3-1/TRBV3-2
j_call: TRBJ2-3
clone_size: -
cdr3_nt: TGTGCCAGCAGCCTAAGGACTAGCGGGCGCACAGATACGCAGTATTTT
cdr3_aa: CASSLRTSGRTDTQYF

d_call: TRBD2
v_call: TRBV7-6
j_call: TRBJ2-5
clone_size: -
cdr3_nt: TGTGCCAGCAGCTTAGCGTACAGCGGGGGTCAGGAGACCCAGTACTTC
cdr3_aa: CASSLAYSGGQETQYF

d_call: TRBD1
v_call: TRBV30
j_call: TRBJ1-6
clone_size: -
cdr3_nt: TGTGCCTGGAACAGGGGGAATAATTCACCCCTCCACTTT
cdr3_aa: CAWNRGNNSPLHF

d_call: TRBD2
v_call: TRBV18
j_call: TRBJ2-1
clone_size: -
cdr3_nt: TGTGCCAGCTCACCACTGGGCGGGAGCTCCTACAATGAGCAGTTCTTC
cdr3_aa: CASSPLGGSSYNEQFF

d_call: -
v_call: TRBV10-3
j_call: TRBJ2-7
clone_size: -
cdr3_nt: TGTGCCATCAGTGAATCTGCGCTGACTAGGGCTGGGGATCACAGGTACGAGCAGTACTTC
cdr3_aa: CAISESALTRAGDHRYEQYF

d_call: -
v_call: TRBV7-8
j_call: TRBJ2-3
clone_size: -
cdr3_nt: TGTGCCAGCAGCCCACCAGAGCGGCCGCAGTATTTT
cdr3_aa: CASSPPERPQYF

d_call: TRBD1
v_call: TRBV7-8
j_call: TRBJ2-7
clone_size: -
cdr3_nt: TGTGCCAGCAGCTCACTCCGGGACAGGGGGCCCTACGAGCAGTACTTC
cdr3_aa: CASSSLRDRGPYEQYF

d_call: -
v_call: TRBV6-6
j_call: TRBJ2-3
clone_size: once
cdr3_nt: TGTGCCAGCGGAGCGGGCGCCACAGATACGCAGTATTTT
cdr3_aa: CASGAGATDTQYF

d_call: TRBD2
v_call: TRBV11-2
j_call: TRBJ2-2
clone_size: -
cdr3_nt: TGTGCCAGCGGAGAAACTAGCGGGGCGAACACCGGGGAGCTGTTTTTT
cdr3_aa: CASGETSGANTGELFF

d_call: TRBD1
v_call: TRBV7-9
j_call: TRBJ1-1
clone_size: -
cdr3_nt: TGTGCCAGCAGACCCGCCCTTAGACAGGGGATGAACACTGAAGCTTTCTTT
cdr3_aa: CASRPALRQGMNTEAFF

d_call: -
v_call: TRBV2
j_call: TRBJ2-3
clone_size: -
cdr3_nt: TGTGCCAGCAGGGGGACTGGCACAGATACGCAGTATTTT
cdr3_aa: CASRGTGTDTQYF

d_call: TRBD2
v_call: TRBV4-3
j_call: TRBJ2-7
clone_size: once
cdr3_nt: TGCGCCAGCAGCCAAGATAATGGATTGAGCGGGGGTTTCTACGAGCAGTACTTC
cdr3_aa: CASSQDNGLSGGFYEQYF

d_call: -
v_call: TRBV12-3/TRBV12-4
j_call: TRBJ2-1
clone_size: -
cdr3_nt: TGTGCCAGCAGTGGGCATGAGCAGTTCTTC
cdr3_aa: CASSGHEQFF

d_call: TRBD2
v_call: TRBV3-1/TRBV3-2
j_call: TRBJ2-1
clone_size: -
cdr3_nt: TGTGCCAGCAGACCGGAACTAGCGGGAGAATGGGATGAGCAGTTCTTC
cdr3_aa: CASRPELAGEWDEQFF

d_call: -
v_call: TRBV10-3
j_call: TRBJ2-5
clone_size: -
cdr3_nt: TGTGCCATCTCGCAGGGTGACGAGACCCAGTACTTC
cdr3_aa: CAISQGDETQYF

d_call: TRBD2
v_call: TRBV2
j_call: TRBJ2-5
clone_size: -
cdr3_nt: TGTGCCAGCAGCGGACTAGCGGGAGGGTTACAAGAGACCCAGTACTTC
cdr3_aa: CASSGLAGGLQETQYF

d_call: -
v_call: TRBV27
j_call: TRBJ2-3
clone_size: -
cdr3_nt: TGTGCCAGCAGTTTTCTTGCAGGCACAGATACGCAGTATTTT
cdr3_aa: CASSFLAGTDTQYF

d_call: TRBD2
v_call: TRBV11-2
j_call: TRBJ2-7
clone_size: -
cdr3_nt: TGTGCCAGCAGCTTAGATCCTAGCGGTTACGAGCAGTACTTC
cdr3_aa: CASSLDPSGYEQYF

d_call: TRBD2
v_call: TRBV6-6
j_call: TRBJ2-1
clone_size: -
cdr3_nt: TGTGCCAGCACCCGGACTAGCGGCGGAGAGCAGTTCTTC
cdr3_aa: CASTRTSGGEQFF

d_call: -
v_call: TRBV19
j_call: TRBJ2-1
clone_size: -
cdr3_nt: TGTGCCAGTAGTATAGAAGGGGTAGGGTACAATGAGCAGTTCTTC
cdr3_aa: CASSIEGVGYNEQFF

d_call: -
v_call: TRBV5-8
j_call: TRBJ2-7
clone_size: -
cdr3_nt: TGTGCCAGCAGGCCGGGGGGCCACGAGCAGTACTTC
cdr3_aa: CASRPGGHEQYF

d_call: -
v_call: TRBV15
j_call: TRBJ1-2
clone_size: -
cdr3_nt: TGTGCCACCAGCAGAGATTTGACGGGATTGGAAGGCTACACCTTC
cdr3_aa: CATSRDLTGLEGYTF

d_call: TRBD2
v_call: TRBV12-3/TRBV12-4
j_call: TRBJ2-7
clone_size: -
cdr3_nt: TGTGCCAGCAGTGACGGGACTACCTACGAGCAGTACTTC
cdr3_aa: CASSDGTTYEQYF

d_call: TRBD2
v_call: TRBV11-3
j_call: TRBJ2-2
clone_size: -
cdr3_nt: TGTGCCAGCAGCTTAGCAGCTATAGCGGGCAACACCGGGGAGCTGTTTTTT
cdr3_aa: CASSLAAIAGNTGELFF

d_call: -
v_call: TRBV11-2
j_call: TRBJ1-1
clone_size: -
cdr3_nt: TGTGCCAGCCAAAGAGGCTTCGCTCCGGGGATCACTGAAGCTTTCTTT
cdr3_aa: CASQRGFAPGITEAFF

d_call: -
v_call: TRBV4-3
j_call: TRBJ2-3
clone_size: -
cdr3_nt: TGCGCCAGCAGCCAAGACCTCATCTCGGGCACAGATACGCAGTATTTT
cdr3_aa: CASSQDLISGTDTQYF